This T cell receptor (beta chain) is drawn from a study of blood T cell repertoires in COVID-19. At the level of the study: Samples came from the United States, Italy and Spain, spanning acute and convalescent COVID-19.

The table came from immunoSEQ multiplex PCR; TCRdb's copy has only in-frame clones and leaves some out. Of a few hundred thousand clones in the sample, about 79% are singletons; the top ten hold around 1.5%. V gave up 6 bases and J gave up 9 bases, with 21 bases separating them. Looked up from germline, CDR1 is SGHTA and CDR2 is FQGNSA. The CDR3 contains 16 residues. The receptor was derived from a woman in her thirties or forties who had recovered from COVID-19. The sequencing input was peripheral blood. The chain has TRBV7-2 and TRBJ1-6, with D perhaps TRBD1 (5 bases). CDR3: CASRPRRLSGISPLHF. The CDR3 bases are TGTGCCAGCAGGCCGAGGCGGCTCTCAGGGATTTCACCCCTCCACTTT.